The 21 T cell receptor beta chains in this list originate from one sample, sequenced in a study of blood T cell repertoires in COVID-19. Produced via immunoSEQ multiplex PCR; TCRdb's table is partial and in-frame only. The sample has some 100,000 clones; about 85% are singletons. The sequencing sample was made of peripheral blood. Every receptor here comes from a human donor in a cohort sampled during active COVID-19.

J is TRBJ2-1 and V is TRBV3-1 (or the pseudogene TRBV3-2); 9 bases are shared with TRBD2. There are 14 residues in the CDR3. Trimming at V came to 4 bases and at J to 8 bases, leaving 6 bases not matched to a gene. Germline V lookup: CDR1 LGHDT, CDR2 YNNKEL (reference sequence). The CDR3 sequence is CASSPLAGTDEQFF. CDR3 nucleotides: TGTGCCAGCAGCCCCCTAGCGGGAACTGATGAGCAGTTCTTC.

The chain recombines TRBV5-1 with TRBJ2-7, with a weak D call TRBD1 (7 bases). The germline V gene encodes CDR1 SGHRS and CDR2 YFSETQ. This CDR3 has 14 amino acids. V lost 4 bases and J lost 6, with 17 bases in between. The chain's CDR3 is CASSPQGGQSEQYF. The CDR3 nucleotides are TGCGCCAGCAGCCCCCAGGGGGGCCAGAGCGAGCAGTACTTC.

V and J are TRBV5-1 and TRBJ2-7, with D perhaps matching TRBD1 (5 bases). This CDR3 contains 12 residues. Looked up from germline, CDR1 is SGHRS and CDR2 is YFSETQ. V was clipped by 3 bases and J by 3 bases, with 7 bases between them. CDR3 DNA: TGCGCCAGCAGCTCACAGGACTACGAGCAGTACTTC. It codes for CASSSQDYEQYF.

The chain combines TRBV24-1 with TRBJ2-1; tentative D call: TRBD2 (7 bases). The CDR3 spans 14 residues. Between the trimmed V and J ends, which lost 10 bases and 7 bases, there was a span of 19 bases. CDR1 and CDR2 from the germline V gene are KGHDR and SFDVKD. The CDR3 reads CATAAGAISNEQFF. In DNA, the CDR3 is TGTGCCACGGCTGCGGGGGCCATAAGTAATGAGCAGTTCTTC.

This rearrangement joins TRBV6-4 to TRBJ2-2, with D maybe TRBD1 (6 bases). V was shortened by 2 bases and J by 3 bases, with 13 bases between the two germline ends. The CDR3 spans 16 residues. Germline-derived CDR1 and CDR2 are MRHNA and SNTAGT. Written as DNA, the CDR3 is TGTGCCAGCAGTGACGCCAGGGGACAAGACACCGGGGAGCTGTTTTTT. This translates into CASSDARGQDTGELFF.

The rearrangement uses TRBV28 and TRBJ1-2; a weak D match, TRBD1 (6 bases). Germline V lookup: CDR1 MDHEN, CDR2 SYDVKM. Trimming cost V 6 bases and J 4 bases, with 9 bases left between them. This CDR3 contains 12 residues. The CDR3 DNA reads TGTGCCAGCAGGGTCAGGGGCTATGGCTACACCTTC. Translating gives CASRVRGYGYTF.

The V call is TRBV4-2, the J call TRBJ1-3, with D tentatively TRBD1 (6 bases). Trimming stripped 1 base from V and 0 bases from J, with 13 bases between. The CDR3 extends over 17 amino acids. The germline V gene has CDR1 LGHNA and CDR2 YNFKEQ. In DNA, the CDR3 is TGTGCCAGCAGCCAAGTCGGGGGGCAGGGCTCTGGAAACACCATATATTTT. It is translated as CASSQVGGQGSGNTIYF.

The chain carries TRBV11-3 and TRBJ1-2; possible D gene TRBD1, 5 bases. Germline lookup yields CDR1 SGHNT and CDR2 YENEEA. V was clipped by 4 bases and J by 8 bases, with 11 bases between them. The CDR3 totals 12 residues. The CDR3 loop reads CASSSSGLGYTF. The DNA of the CDR3 is TGTGCCAGCAGCTCCTCAGGGCTCGGCTACACCTTC.

This clone was detected only a few times. The J gene is TRBJ2-1, the V gene TRBV7-8; a weak D match, TRBD2 (6 bases). The ends were cut back, 4 bases at V and 7 bases at J, with 14 bases in the middle. The germline V gene encodes CDR1 SGHVS and CDR2 FQNEAQ. The CDR3 spans 14 residues. CDR3 bases: TGTGCCAGCAGCTCCCTTGGCGGGGAAAATGAGCAGTTCTTC. Translating it yields CASSSLGGENEQFF.

The rearrangement links TRBV12-3 or TRBV12-4 to TRBJ2-1; TRBD2 is a possible D gene (6 bases). The CDR3 sequence is 13 residues long. The V gene lost 6 bases and the J gene lost 4 bases, with 10 bases spanning the gap. CDR3 sequence (DNA): TGTGCCAGCAGGGGGAGGATATACAATGAGCAGTTCTTC. It translates to CASRGRIYNEQFF.

CDR3 bases: TGTGCCAGTAGTATAAGACGGGACAGGCGTGATGAGCAGTTCTTC. Translated: CASSIRRDRRDEQFF. V usage is TRBV19 and J usage is TRBJ2-1; TRBD1 matches 8 bases. Germline V gene lookup returns CDR1 LNHDA and CDR2 SQIVND (reference sequence). Trimming took 2 bases from V and 8 from J; bases not matched to a gene: 8. This CDR3 has 15 amino acids. Using reference TRBV19 and TRBJ2-1 for the parts outside the CDR3, the full variable domain is DGGITQSPKYLFRKEGQNVTLSCEQNLNHDAMYWYRQDPGQGLRLIYYSQIVNDFQKGDIAEGYSVSREKKESFPLTVTSAQKNPTAFYLCASSIRRDRRDEQFFGPGTRLTVL.

V is TRBV5-1 and J is TRBJ2-7; 13 nucleotides match TRBD2. Germline CDR1 SGHRS, CDR2 YFSETQ. Trimming at V came to 3 bases and at J to 3 bases, leaving 12 bases not matched to a gene. This CDR3 has 18 residues. The CDR3 is CASSSGLAGDAGFYEQYF. The CDR3 nucleotides read TGCGCCAGCAGCTCCGGACTAGCGGGAGACGCAGGGTTCTACGAGCAGTACTTC.

The rearrangement links TRBV5-6 to TRBJ2-1; D may be TRBD2 (5 bases). The CDR3 length is 15 residues. The V and J ends lost 2 bases and 0 bases respectively, with 9 bases between them. Germline V CDR1 and CDR2: SGHDT, YYEEEE. CDR3 DNA: TGTGCCAGCAGCTTCCGGGGTTCCTCCTACAATGAGCAGTTCTTC. Its protein product is CASSFRGSSYNEQFF.

The V and J genes are TRBV21-1 and TRBJ1-3. TRBV21-1 is recorded as a pseudogene. This CDR3 is 14 amino acids long. CDR3 bases: TGTGCCAGCAGCAAAGCCGGGGCTGGAAACACCATATATTTT. Translated, it gives CASSKAGAGNTIYF.

This clone was counted once. The genes are TRBV2 and TRBJ2-2, with 8 bases identical to TRBD1. This CDR3 contains 15 residues. Per germline, CDR1 SNHLY and CDR2 FYNNEI. V shed 4 bases and J 6 bases; nucleotides not matched to a gene: 7. CDR3 in amino acids: CASSAQTGVPGELFF. The CDR3 region has the DNA TGTGCCAGCAGTGCCCAGACAGGGGTCCCCGGGGAGCTGTTTTTT.

The chain joins TRBV9 to TRBJ1-2, with TRBD1 identical over 9 bases. The CDR3 covers 16 residues. Germline V gives CDR1 SGDLS, CDR2 YYNGEE. V was clipped by 0 bases and J by 1 base; unmatched bases: 4. The CDR3 sequence is CASSVDGTGFNYGYTF. CDR3 DNA sequence: TGTGCCAGCAGCGTAGATGGGACAGGGTTTAACTATGGCTACACCTTC.

In its sample, this clone was seen once. The DNA for the CDR3 is TGTGCCAGCAGCCAAGATAGCGGGAAAGAGACCCAGTACTTC. This sequence encodes CASSQDSGKETQYF. V and J are TRBV4-2 and TRBJ2-5; 8 bases align to TRBD2. CDR1 is LGHNA, CDR2 YNFKEQ, per germline. The CDR3 has 14 amino acids. J was trimmed by 3 bases and V by 0 bases; bases with no gene match: 0.

V and J are TRBV6-5 and TRBJ2-5, with D perhaps TRBD1 (5 bases). This CDR3 is built from 15 residues. Trimming took 8 bases from V and 6 from J, leaving 22 bases between them. CDR1 is MNHEY, CDR2 SVGAGI, per germline. The CDR3 protein is CASLSVRDIAKTQYF. CDR3 sequence (DNA): TGTGCCAGCCTTTCCGTCAGGGATATTGCGAAGACCCAGTACTTC.

The chain uses TRBV7-2 and TRBJ1-6, with no clear D. V lost 5 bases and J lost 0, with 8 bases in between. The germline V gene encodes CDR1 SGHTA and CDR2 FQGNSA. This CDR3 is 15 amino acids long. The CDR3 loop reads CASSPASSYNSPLHF. CDR3 bases: TGTGCCAGCAGCCCCGCCAGCTCCTATAATTCACCCCTCCACTTT.

The chain carries TRBV5-1 and TRBJ2-3; D perhaps matches TRBD2 (6 bases). Trimming removed 2 bases from V and 4 bases from J, with 17 bases in between. CDR3 size: 16 residues. Germline-derived CDR1 and CDR2 are SGHRS and YFSETQ. This CDR3 is CASSLFPTPGADTQYF. CDR3 DNA sequence: TGCGCCAGCAGCTTATTCCCCACCCCGGGGGCAGATACGCAGTATTTT.

The chain recombines TRBV5-4 with TRBJ2-5, with 12 bases lining up with TRBD1. Germline V CDR1 and CDR2: SGHNT, YYREEE (reference sequence). V was clipped by 4 bases and J by 3 bases; unmatched bases: 7. CDR3 size: 16 residues. CDR3 in amino acids: CASSAGTGGAEETQYF. In DNA form, the CDR3 reads TGTGCCAGCAGCGCGGGGACAGGGGGCGCGGAAGAGACCCAGTACTTC. The complete variable domain, with remaining parts taken from reference TRBV5-4 and TRBJ2-5, reads ETGVTQSPTHLIKTRGQQVTLRCSSQSGHNTVSWYQQALGQGPQFIFQYYREEENGRGNFPPRFSGLQFPNYSSELNVNALELDDSALYLCASSAGTGGAEETQYFGPGTRLLVL.